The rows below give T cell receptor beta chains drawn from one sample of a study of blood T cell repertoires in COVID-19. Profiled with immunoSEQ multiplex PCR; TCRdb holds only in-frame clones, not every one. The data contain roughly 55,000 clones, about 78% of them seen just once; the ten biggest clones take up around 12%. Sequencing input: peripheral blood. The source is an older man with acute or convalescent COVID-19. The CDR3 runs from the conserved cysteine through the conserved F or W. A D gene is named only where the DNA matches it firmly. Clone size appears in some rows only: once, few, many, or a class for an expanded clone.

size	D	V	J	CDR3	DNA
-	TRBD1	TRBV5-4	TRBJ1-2	CASRGQGLDGYTF	TGTGCCAGCCGGGGACAGGGCCTGGATGGCTACACCTTC
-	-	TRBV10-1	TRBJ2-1	CASSESAGGEQFF	TGCGCCAGCAGTGAATCGGCGGGCGGTGAGCAGTTCTTC
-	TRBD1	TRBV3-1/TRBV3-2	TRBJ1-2	CASSQNQGAWGYTF	TGTGCCAGCAGCCAAAACCAGGGGGCATGGGGCTACACCTTC
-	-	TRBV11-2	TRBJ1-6	CASSLRLNSYNSPLHF	TGTGCCAGCAGCCTCAGACTCAACTCCTATAATTCACCCCTCCACTTT
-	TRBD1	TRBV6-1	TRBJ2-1	CASSDRDRGRDEQFF	TGTGCCAGCAGTGACCGGGACAGGGGGCGCGATGAGCAGTTCTTC
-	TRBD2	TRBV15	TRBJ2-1	CATSRGGTSGGSEQFF	TGTGCCACCAGCAGAGGCGGGACTAGCGGGGGATCGGAGCAGTTCTTC
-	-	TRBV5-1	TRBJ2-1	CASSQIALSSYNEQFF	TGCGCCAGCAGCCAAATAGCGTTAAGCTCCTACAATGAGCAGTTCTTC
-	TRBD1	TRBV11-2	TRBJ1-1	CASSLNQKGGGEAFF	TGTGCCAGCAGCTTAAACCAAAAAGGGGGCGGTGAAGCTTTCTTT
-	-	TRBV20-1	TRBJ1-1	CSAVQNTEAFF	TGCAGTGCTGTACAGAACACTGAAGCTTTCTTT
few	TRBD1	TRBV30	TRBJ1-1	CARRTGMNTEAFF	TGTGCCAGAAGGACAGGGATGAACACTGAAGCTTTCTTT
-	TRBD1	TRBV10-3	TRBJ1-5	CAISEDVTGTQPQHF	TGTGCCATCAGTGAGGATGTGACAGGGACTCAGCCCCAGCATTTT
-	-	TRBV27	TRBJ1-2	CASSPGGRRYGYTF	TGTGCCAGCAGTCCCGGGGGGCGGAGATATGGCTACACCTTC
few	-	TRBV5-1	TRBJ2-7	CASSSALSSYEQYF	TGCGCCAGCAGCTCCGCCCTCAGCTCCTACGAGCAGTACTTC
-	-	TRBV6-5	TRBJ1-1	CASSYSPGPRTEAFF	TGTGCCAGCAGTTACAGTCCCGGTCCGCGGACTGAAGCTTTCTTT
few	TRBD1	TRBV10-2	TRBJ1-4	CASRGTGANEKLFF	TGCGCCAGCAGGGGAACAGGGGCTAATGAAAAACTGTTTTTT
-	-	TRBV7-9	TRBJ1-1	CASSLARDVLRYTEAFF	TGTGCCAGCAGCTTGGCCAGGGATGTACTCAGGTACACTGAAGCTTTCTTT
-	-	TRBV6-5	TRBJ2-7	CASRSGLEQYF	TGTGCCAGCAGAAGTGGACTCGAGCAGTACTTC
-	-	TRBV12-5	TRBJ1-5	CASGLVQLGNQPQHF	TGTGCTAGTGGTTTGGTACAGCTTGGCAATCAGCCCCAGCATTTT
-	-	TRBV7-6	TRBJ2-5	CASSLLGAVGGTQYF	TGTGCCAGCAGCTTACTGGGTGCGGTGGGGGGGACCCAGTACTTC
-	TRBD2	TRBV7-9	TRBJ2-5	CASSPRGLGGETQYF	TGTGCCAGCAGCCCGAGGGGCCTGGGAGGGGAGACCCAGTACTTC
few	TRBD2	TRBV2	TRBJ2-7	CASSAGGRHEQYF	TGTGCCAGTTCGGCGGGAGGTAGGCACGAGCAGTACTTC
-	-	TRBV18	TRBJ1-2	CASTLVEAPWGYTF	TGTGCCAGCACGCTTGTGGAGGCTCCGTGGGGCTACACCTTC
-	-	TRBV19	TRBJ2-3	CASRAQSPDTQYF	TGTGCCAGTAGGGCTCAAAGTCCAGATACGCAGTATTTT
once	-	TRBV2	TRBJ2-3	CASSEVVKRGTDTQYF	TGTGCCAGCAGTGAAGTGGTCAAGCGGGGCACAGATACGCAGTATTTT
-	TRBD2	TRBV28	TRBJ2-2	CASSAWTSGTGELFF	TGTGCCAGCAGTGCGTGGACTAGCGGGACCGGGGAGCTGTTTTTT
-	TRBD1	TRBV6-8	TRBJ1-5	CARGQGNQPQHF	TGTGCCAGGGGACAGGGGAATCAGCCCCAGCATTTT
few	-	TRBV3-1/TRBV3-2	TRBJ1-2	CASSQPTGYGYTF	TGTGCCAGCAGCCAACCAACAGGGTATGGCTACACCTTC
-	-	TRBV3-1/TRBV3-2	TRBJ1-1	CASSQQVNTEAFF	TGTGCCAGCAGCCAGCAGGTGAACACTGAAGCTTTCTTT
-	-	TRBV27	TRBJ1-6	CASRPSSYNSPLHF	TGTGCCAGCAGGCCGAGCTCCTATAATTCACCCCTCCACTTT
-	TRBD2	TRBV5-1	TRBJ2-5	CASSLTSGSRRVDF	TGCGCCAGCAGCTTGACTAGCGGGAGCAGGAGGGTTGACTTC
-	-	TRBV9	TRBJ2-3	CASSPSPVEADTQYF	TGTGCCAGCAGCCCCTCGCCGGTGGAGGCAGATACGCAGTATTTT
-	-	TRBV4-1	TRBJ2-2	CASSQSGLGSGELFF	TGCGCCAGCAGCCAGTCGGGACTTGGATCCGGGGAGCTGTTTTTT
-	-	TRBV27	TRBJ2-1	CASKKAGWSEQFF	TGTGCCAGCAAAAAAGCGGGTTGGAGTGAGCAGTTCTTC
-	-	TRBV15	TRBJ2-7	CATSRKGLVGLYEQYF	TGTGCCACCAGCAGAAAAGGCCTGGTGGGCCTCTACGAGCAGTACTTC
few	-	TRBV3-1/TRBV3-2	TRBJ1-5	CASSQGETAPSRNQPQHF	TGTGCCAGCAGCCAAGGAGAGACAGCGCCAAGCAGGAATCAGCCCCAGCATTTT
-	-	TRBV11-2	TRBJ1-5	CASSLDLGAGQPQHF	TGTGCCAGCAGCTTAGATTTGGGGGCAGGCCAGCCCCAGCATTTT
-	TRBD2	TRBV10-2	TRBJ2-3	CASSLSGDDTDTQYF	TGCGCCAGCAGTCTTAGCGGGGACGACACAGATACGCAGTATTTT
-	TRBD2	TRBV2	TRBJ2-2	CASTATSGLAGELFF	TGTGCCAGCACCGCGACTAGCGGGCTTGCCGGGGAGCTGTTTTTT
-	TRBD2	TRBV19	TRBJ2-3	CATNSGRNTDTQYF	TGTGCCACTAATAGCGGGAGAAACACAGATACGCAGTATTTT
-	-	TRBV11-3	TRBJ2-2	CASSQRQVNTGELFF	TGTGCCAGCAGCCAACGACAGGTGAACACCGGGGAGCTGTTTTTT
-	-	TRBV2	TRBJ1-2	CASSRLAVEGGGYTF	TGTGCCAGCAGTCGGCTAGCAGTTGAAGGAGGAGGCTACACCTTC
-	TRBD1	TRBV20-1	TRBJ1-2	CSASPGGGGNGYTF	TGCAGTGCTAGTCCTGGAGGGGGCGGGAATGGCTACACCTTC
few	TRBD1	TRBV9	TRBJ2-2	CASSVTGSGGELFF	TGTGCCAGCAGCGTGACAGGGTCGGGCGGGGAGCTGTTTTTT
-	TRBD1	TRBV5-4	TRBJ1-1	CASSLRGQGEAFF	TGTGCCAGCAGCCTCCGCGGACAGGGTGAAGCTTTCTTT
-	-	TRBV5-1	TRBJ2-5	CASSFGQFRETQYF	TGCGCCAGCAGCTTCGGACAGTTCAGGGAGACCCAGTACTTC
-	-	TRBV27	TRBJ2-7	CASSLKGSYEQYF	TGTGCCAGCAGTTTAAAGGGGTCATACGAGCAGTACTTC
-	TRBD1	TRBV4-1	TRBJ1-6	CASSQEVQGAYNSPLHF	TGCGCCAGCAGCCAAGAGGTACAGGGGGCTTATAATTCACCCCTCCACTTT
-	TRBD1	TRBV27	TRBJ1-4	CASSYRGNEKLFF	TGTGCCAGCAGTTACAGGGGAAATGAAAAACTGTTTTTT
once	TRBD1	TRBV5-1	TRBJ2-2	CASSYGTGSDGELFF	TGCGCCAGCAGCTACGGGACAGGATCAGACGGGGAGCTGTTTTTT
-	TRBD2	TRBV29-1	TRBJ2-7	CSVELADEQYF	TGCAGCGTTGAACTAGCGGACGAGCAGTACTTC